Shown below are 28 T cell receptor beta chains from a single sample sequenced in a study of beta chain features in type 1 diabetes (dated by TCRdb to 2016 to 2019). Libraries were constructed by the immunoSEQ multiplex PCR assay. The entire amount of isolated RNA was reverse transcribed using the High Capacity cDNA Reverse Transcription Kit, so the sequenced TCRB transcripts were expressed ones. The clones in this table, taken by TCRdb from immuneACCESS, are in-frame only. Not every clone is retained; where verified, under half of the shortfall comes from an unresolved V gene, and the cause of the rest is unknown. Across this sample there are some 40,000 clones, with more than 40% seen only once. The top ten constitute 0.65% to 0.9% of the sample. The material sequenced was central memory CD4+ T cells from blood. All receptors come from a woman under 30 in good health.

The chain is built from TRBV7-9 and TRBJ2-2; TRBD2 agrees at 9 bases. Germline values: CDR1 SEHNR, CDR2 FQNEAQ (reference sequence). The CDR3 is made up of 16 amino acids. V lost 5 bases, J lost 5 bases, and 9 bases stayed unmatched. The CDR3 coding sequence is TGTGCCAGCAGCCCGCCAGGCGGGGGGGAAACCGGGGAGCTGTTTTTT. Translation gives CASSPPGGGETGELFF.

This sequence joins TRBV5-4 and TRBJ2-2, with TRBD1 identical over 8 bases. This CDR3 has 14 residues. V gave up 3 bases and J gave up 7 bases; unmatched junction bases: 5. Germline lookup yields CDR1 SGHNT and CDR2 YYREEE (reference sequence). The chain's CDR3 is CASSSAGGGGELFF. For the CDR3, the DNA is TGTGCCAGCAGCTCGGCAGGGGGCGGCGGGGAGCTGTTTTTT.

This clone was observed a few times. This chain links TRBV7-9 with TRBJ2-7; the match to TRBD2 covers 14 bases. Germline assignment: CDR1 SEHNR and CDR2 FQNEAQ (reference sequence). CDR3 length equals 16 residues. The V and J ends lost 5 bases and 6 bases, in that order; junction bases with no gene match: 9. In nucleotides, the CDR3 is TGTGCCAGCAGCCCGCCGGGACTAGCGGGAGCTGGCGAGCAGTACTTC. Its protein is CASSPPGLAGAGEQYF.

The chain combines TRBV29-1 with TRBJ2-2; D may be TRBD2 (6 bases). V was trimmed by 5 bases and J by 1 base, leaving 8 bases between them. CDR1 is SQVTM, CDR2 ANQGSEA, per germline. CDR3 length: 13 amino acids. Here the CDR3 DNA reads TGCAGCGTTTGGACTATGAACACCGGGGAGCTGTTTTTT. Residues: CSVWTMNTGELFF.

This clone occurred a few times. This rearrangement joins TRBV7-2 to TRBJ2-5; 11 nucleotides line up with TRBD2. The CDR3 runs 19 residues. The V gene's germline CDR1 is SGHTA and CDR2 FQGNSA. J lost 6 bases, V lost 0 bases, and 15 bases had no gene match. The CDR3 DNA follows: TGTGCCAGCAGCTTAGCGGACAGGGTTAGCGGGAGGGCCAAGAAGACCCAGTACTTC. This gives the protein CASSLADRVSGRAKKTQYF.

This sequence joins TRBV11-2 and TRBJ1-2; D not resolved. The CDR3 has 12 residues. CDR1 and CDR2 from the germline V gene are SGHAT and FQNNGV. Trimming stripped 3 bases from V and 2 bases from J, with 4 bases between. The CDR3 DNA is TGTGCCAGCAGCTTCCAGAACTATGGCTACACCTTC. This encodes CASSFQNYGYTF. The full variable domain, its missing parts supplied by reference TRBV11-2 and TRBJ1-2, is EAGVAQSPRYKIIEKRQSVAFWCNPISGHATLYWYQQILGQGPKLLIQFQNNGVVDDSQLPKDRFSAERLKGVDSTLKIQPAKLEDSAVYLCASSFQNYGYTFGSGTRLTVV.

The V gene is TRBV11-1, the J gene TRBJ2-5; TRBD1 matches at 12 bases. Germline V gene sequence: CDR1 SGHAT, CDR2 FQDESV (reference sequence). V lost 5 bases, J lost 5 bases, and 12 bases stayed unmatched. This CDR3 has 17 residues. This chain's CDR3 is CASSLGPGQGASETQYF. The DNA of the CDR3 is TGTGCCAGCAGCCTTGGCCCGGGACAGGGGGCTTCGGAGACCCAGTACTTC.

This rearrangement joins TRBV18 to TRBJ1-2, with TRBD1 matching 7 bases. The germline CDR1 and CDR2 sequences are KGHSH and LQKENI. CDR3 length: 14 amino acids. V shed 6 bases and J 3 bases; nucleotides not matched to a gene: 7. CDR3 amino acids: CASSPYQGDYGYTF. The CDR3 nucleotides are TGTGCCAGCTCCCCGTATCAGGGGGACTATGGCTACACCTTC.

This clone was seen more than once but under ten times. The chain is built from TRBV5-1 and TRBJ2-3, with 8 bases fitting TRBD1. This CDR3 comprises 13 residues. J gave up 4 bases and V 4 bases, and 2 bases lay outside the gene matches. Germline CDR1 SGHRS, CDR2 YFSETQ. The DNA for the CDR3 is TGCGCCAGCAGCCCGACAGGGGCAGATACGCAGTATTTT. Its translation: CASSPTGADTQYF.

This rearrangement joins TRBV19 to TRBJ2-3; weak D call: TRBD1 (6 bases). The V end was cut by 8 bases, the J end by 2 bases, with 17 bases between. This CDR3 contains 15 residues. Germline V gene lookup returns CDR1 LNHDA and CDR2 SQIVND (reference sequence). The CDR3 loop is CASSDSSRDTDTQYF. The CDR3 region has the DNA TGTGCCAGTTCGGACAGCTCTCGAGACACAGATACGCAGTATTTT.

The J gene is TRBJ1-1, the V gene TRBV5-4; D is unclear. V was pared by 1 base and J by 5 bases, with 12 bases between. CDR3 size: 14 residues. CDR1 and CDR2 (germline): SGHNT, YYREEE (reference sequence). The CDR3 loop reads CASSLMLAKTEAFF. The CDR3 region has the DNA TGTGCCAGCAGCTTGATGTTGGCCAAAACTGAAGCTTTCTTT.

The CDR3 DNA is TGTGCCAGCGGTGTTTCAGGGCTCCAAGAGACCCAGTACTTC. It translates to CASGVSGLQETQYF. J is TRBJ2-5 and V is TRBV7-9; possibly TRBD1 for D (5 bases). The CDR3 has 14 residues. Germline V lookup: CDR1 SEHNR, CDR2 FQNEAQ (reference sequence). Deletions cut 8 bases from V and 1 base from J, with 14 bases between.

This sequence joins TRBV5-5 and TRBJ1-2; TRBD1 aligns across 7 bases. Germline trimming cut 0 bases from V and 7 bases from J; bases unmatched to any gene: 6. CDR1 and CDR2 (germline): SGHKS, YYEKEE (reference sequence). The CDR3 runs 14 residues. The DNA for the CDR3 is TGTGCCAGCAGCTTGGGGGGACAGTCCCCTGGCTACACCTTC. It yields the protein CASSLGGQSPGYTF.

The V and J genes are TRBV25-1 and TRBJ1-2; TRBD1 might be the D (6 bases). V shed 2 bases and J shed 3 bases, with 13 bases lying between them. Germline-derived CDR1 and CDR2 are MGHDK and SYGVNS. The CDR3 spans 15 residues. CDR3 region: CASSERAQGYYGYTF. DNA of the CDR3: TGTGCCAGCAGTGAAAGGGCACAGGGCTACTATGGCTACACCTTC.

The chain has TRBV7-8 and TRBJ2-6; D remains ambiguous. V shed 0 bases and J shed 4 bases, with 7 bases lying between them. The CDR3 covers 15 residues. CDR1 is SGHVS, CDR2 FQNEAQ, per germline. CDR3 region: CASSLAFQGANVLTF. The CDR3, as DNA: TGTGCCAGCAGCTTAGCTTTTCAGGGGGCCAACGTCCTGACTTTC.

The chain combines TRBV1 with TRBJ2-6; TRBD1, the table's D call, lacks a check against the DNA. TRBV1 is a pseudogene locus. CDR3 length equals 19 residues. The CDR3 sequence is CTSSQDKGQRPSGANVLTF. Here the CDR3 DNA reads TGCACCAGCAGCCAAGATAAGGGACAGAGACCCTCTGGGGCCAACGTCCTGACTTTC.

This clone was detected only a few times. This chain joins TRBV21-1 and TRBJ2-2; no DNA check was done on the table's D call, TRBD2. TRBV21-1 is classified as a pseudogene. This CDR3 comprises 17 residues. CDR3 in amino acids: CASSAKLAGGPVGELFF. DNA of the CDR3: TGTGCCAGCAGCGCTAAACTAGCGGGAGGGCCGGTCGGGGAGCTGTTTTTT.

J is TRBJ2-3 and V is TRBV9; 12 positions match TRBD2. V trimming: 2 bases; J trimming: 2 bases; junction bases outside the gene matches: 3. There are 16 residues in the CDR3. CDR1 and CDR2 from the germline V gene are SGDLS and YYNGEE. This chain's CDR3 is CASSVTSGGLTDTQYF. CDR3 sequence (DNA): TGTGCCAGCAGCGTTACTAGCGGGGGGCTCACAGATACGCAGTATTTT.

The J gene is TRBJ2-1, the V gene TRBV4-2; the match to TRBD2 covers 9 bases. The CDR3 spans 16 residues. The V segment lost 5 bases and the J segment 5 bases; nucleotides outside the gene matches: 10. CDR1 is LGHNA and CDR2 is YNFKEQ in the germline V gene. CDR3 protein: CASSSQSGRTNNEQFF. DNA of the CDR3: TGTGCCAGCAGCTCCCAAAGCGGGAGGACGAACAATGAGCAGTTCTTC.

This clone has only a few counts. The rearrangement uses TRBV7-3 and TRBJ2-1, with TRBD2 matching 11 bases. Per germline, CDR1 SGHTA and CDR2 FQGTGA. The CDR3 runs 16 residues. Unmatched junction bases numbered 7, after V lost 5 bases and J lost 4 bases. The CDR3 region has the DNA TGTGCCAGCAGCCCAACCGGGACTAGCGGTTACAATGAGCAGTTCTTC. Translated: CASSPTGTSGYNEQFF.

The rearrangement joins TRBV6-5 to TRBJ2-5, with 11 nucleotides matching TRBD2. The CDR3 length is 15 residues. From germline, CDR1 is MNHEY and CDR2 SVGAGI. V lost 4 bases, J lost 5 bases, and 6 bases stayed unmatched. The CDR3 DNA reads as TGTGCCAGCAGTTCGTCTAGCGGGGGGACGGAGACCCAGTACTTC. Amino acid sequence: CASSSSSGGTETQYF.

DNA of the CDR3: TGTGCCAGCTCACCAGGTCTAGGTGGCTACACCTTC. Its translation: CASSPGLGGYTF. The chain recombines TRBV18 with TRBJ1-2; D ambiguous. The germline V gene encodes CDR1 KGHSH and CDR2 LQKENI. The CDR3 runs 12 residues. Trimming took 2 bases from V and 7 from J, leaving 8 bases between them.

The J gene is TRBJ1-1, the V gene TRBV2, with 8 bases lining up with TRBD1. V was pared by 3 bases and J by 4 bases, with 4 bases of the junction left unmatched. CDR3 size: 14 residues. The germline gives CDR1 SNHLY, CDR2 FYNNEI. The CDR3 bases are TGTGCCAGCAGTGACGGCACAGGGGGCACTGAAGCTTTCTTT. Protein: CASSDGTGGTEAFF.

The chain is built from TRBV5-6 and TRBJ2-3; TRBD1 matches 8 bases. Germline V gene sequence: CDR1 SGHDT, CDR2 YYEEEE. Trimming removed 7 bases from V and 5 bases from J; junction bases left unmatched: 24. The CDR3 runs to 19 residues. For the CDR3, the DNA is TGTGCCAGCCGGCCCATTGGAAGGGGCAGGGGGCGATCCGTAGATACGCAGTATTTT. This codes for CASRPIGRGRGRSVDTQYF.

The chain recombines TRBV11-2 with TRBJ2-3; 9 positions agree with TRBD2. Germline trimming cut 1 base from V and 4 bases from J; bases unmatched to any gene: 0. Germline-derived CDR1 and CDR2 are SGHAT and FQNNGV. The CDR3 has 14 residues. Here the CDR3 DNA reads TGTGCCAGCAGCTTAGGACTAGCGGCAGATACGCAGTATTTT. Its translation: CASSLGLAADTQYF.

In its sample, this clone was seen a few times. The genes are TRBV10-3 and TRBJ1-2, with 7 bases matching TRBD1. V trimming: 4 bases; J trimming: 2 bases; junction bases outside the gene matches: 7. Germline loops: CDR1 ENHRY, CDR2 SYGVKD. The CDR3 is made up of 15 amino acids. Here the CDR3 DNA reads TGTGCCATCAGTGGAGCCGGGACAGCCAACTATGGCTACACCTTC. This sequence encodes CAISGAGTANYGYTF.

The CDR3 loop reads CSASPGGQTDTQYF. The CDR3 DNA reads TGCAGCGCCTCCCCGGGTGGTCAAACAGATACGCAGTATTTT. The rearrangement joins TRBV29-1 to TRBJ2-3; unclear D gene. Germline V gene lookup returns CDR1 SQVTM and CDR2 ANQGSEA. The CDR3 is made up of 14 amino acids. The ends were cut back, 7 bases at V and 3 bases at J, with 17 bases in the middle.

The genes are TRBV4-2 and TRBJ1-1; possible D gene TRBD1, 6 bases. The CDR3 is made up of 18 amino acids. V lost 2 bases to trimming and J lost 1 base, with 20 bases between them. The germline CDR1 and CDR2 sequences are LGHNA and YNFKEQ. CDR3 DNA: TGTGCCAGCAGCCAAAGCAGGGGCGGGGGGAACAGGAACACTGAAGCTTTCTTT. This encodes CASSQSRGGGNRNTEAFF.